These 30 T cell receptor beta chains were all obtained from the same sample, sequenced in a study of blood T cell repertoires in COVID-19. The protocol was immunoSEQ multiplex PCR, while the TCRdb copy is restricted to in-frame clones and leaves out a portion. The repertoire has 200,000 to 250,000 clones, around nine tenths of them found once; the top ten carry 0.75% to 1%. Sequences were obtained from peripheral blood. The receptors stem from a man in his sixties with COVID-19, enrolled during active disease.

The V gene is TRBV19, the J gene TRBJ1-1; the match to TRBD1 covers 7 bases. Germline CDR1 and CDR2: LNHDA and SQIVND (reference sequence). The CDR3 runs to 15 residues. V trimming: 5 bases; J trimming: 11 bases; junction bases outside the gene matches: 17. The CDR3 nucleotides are TGTGCCAGTAGTCTGACCAAACAATCGGACAGGACGGCTTTCTTT. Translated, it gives CASSLTKQSDRTAFF.

Here the CDR3 reads CASRTGYSPLHF. CDR3 DNA: TGTGCCAGCAGGACAGGGTATTCACCCCTCCACTTT. The J gene is TRBJ1-6, the V gene TRBV27; 7 nucleotides align to TRBD1. Germline V gives CDR1 MNHEY, CDR2 SMNVEV (reference sequence). The V gene end was trimmed by 6 bases and the J gene end by 8 bases; junction bases not matched to a gene: 1. The CDR3 runs 12 residues.

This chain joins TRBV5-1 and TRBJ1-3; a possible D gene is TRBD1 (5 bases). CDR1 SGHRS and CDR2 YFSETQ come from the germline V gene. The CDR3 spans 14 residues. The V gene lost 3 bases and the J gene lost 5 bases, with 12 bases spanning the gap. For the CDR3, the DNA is TGCGCCAGCAGCTCAGACAGTCAAAGAAACACCATATATTTT. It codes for CASSSDSQRNTIYF.

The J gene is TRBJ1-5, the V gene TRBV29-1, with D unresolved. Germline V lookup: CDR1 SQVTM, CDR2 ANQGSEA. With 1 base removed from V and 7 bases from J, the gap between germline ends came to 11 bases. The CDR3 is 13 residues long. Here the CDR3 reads CSVEGRSGQPQHF. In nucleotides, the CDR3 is TGCAGCGTTGAAGGCCGGTCGGGGCAGCCCCAGCATTTT.

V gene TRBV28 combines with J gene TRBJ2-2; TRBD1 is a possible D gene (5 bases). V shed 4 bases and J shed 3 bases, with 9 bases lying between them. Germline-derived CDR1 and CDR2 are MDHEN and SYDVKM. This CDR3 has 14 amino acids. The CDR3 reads CASSSTGYTGELFF. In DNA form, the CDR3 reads TGTGCCAGCAGTTCTACAGGATACACCGGGGAGCTGTTTTTT.

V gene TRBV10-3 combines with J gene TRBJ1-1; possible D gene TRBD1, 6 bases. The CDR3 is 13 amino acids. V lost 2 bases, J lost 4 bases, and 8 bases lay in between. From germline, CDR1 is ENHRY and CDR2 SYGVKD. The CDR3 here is CAISEGGATEAFF. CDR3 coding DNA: TGTGCCATCAGTGAGGGGGGGGCCACTGAAGCTTTCTTT.

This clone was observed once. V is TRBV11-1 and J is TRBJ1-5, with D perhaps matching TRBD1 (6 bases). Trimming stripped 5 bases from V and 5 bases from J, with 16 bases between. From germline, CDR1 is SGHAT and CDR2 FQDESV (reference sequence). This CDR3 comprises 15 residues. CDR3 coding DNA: TGTGCCAGCAGCCCAACCGGGGGGCGGGATCAGCCCCAGCATTTT. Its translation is CASSPTGGRDQPQHF.

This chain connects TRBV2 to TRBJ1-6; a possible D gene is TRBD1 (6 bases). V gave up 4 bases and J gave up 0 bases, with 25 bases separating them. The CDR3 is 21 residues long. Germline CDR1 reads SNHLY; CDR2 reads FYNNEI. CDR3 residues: CASSVNYRETPEPSYNSPLHF. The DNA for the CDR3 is TGTGCCAGCAGTGTAAATTACAGGGAAACCCCCGAACCCTCCTATAATTCACCCCTCCACTTT.

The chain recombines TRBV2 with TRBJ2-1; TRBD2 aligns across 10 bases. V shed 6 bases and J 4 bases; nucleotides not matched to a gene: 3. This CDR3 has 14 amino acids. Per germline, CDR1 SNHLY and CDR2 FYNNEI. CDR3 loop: CASRRLAGYNEQFF. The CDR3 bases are TGTGCCAGCAGACGACTAGCGGGTTACAATGAGCAGTTCTTC. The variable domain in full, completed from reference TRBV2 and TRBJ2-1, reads EPEVTQTPSHQVTQMGQEVILRCVPISNHLYFYWYRQILGQKVEFLVSFYNNEISEKSEIFDDQFSVERPDGSNFTLKIRSTKLEDSAMYFCASRRLAGYNEQFFGPGTRLTVL.

CDR3 DNA: TGTGCCAGCAGCGAGACTAGCGGGAGGGCCAATGAGCAGTTCTTC. Translated: CASSETSGRANEQFF. This chain links TRBV7-9 with TRBJ2-1, with 14 positions matching TRBD2. CDR3 size: 15 residues. The ends lost 5 bases at V and 6 bases at J; junction bases unmatched: 3. Germline V gives CDR1 SEHNR, CDR2 FQNEAQ (reference sequence).

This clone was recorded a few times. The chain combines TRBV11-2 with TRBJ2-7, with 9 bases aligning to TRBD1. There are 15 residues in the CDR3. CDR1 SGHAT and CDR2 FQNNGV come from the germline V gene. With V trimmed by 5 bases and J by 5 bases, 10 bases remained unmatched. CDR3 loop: CASSHPGQGINEQYF. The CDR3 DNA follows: TGTGCCAGCAGCCACCCCGGACAGGGGATCAACGAGCAGTACTTC. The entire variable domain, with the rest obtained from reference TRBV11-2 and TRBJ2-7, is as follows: EAGVAQSPRYKIIEKRQSVAFWCNPISGHATLYWYQQILGQGPKLLIQFQNNGVVDDSQLPKDRFSAERLKGVDSTLKIQPAKLEDSAVYLCASSHPGQGINEQYFGPGTRLTVT.

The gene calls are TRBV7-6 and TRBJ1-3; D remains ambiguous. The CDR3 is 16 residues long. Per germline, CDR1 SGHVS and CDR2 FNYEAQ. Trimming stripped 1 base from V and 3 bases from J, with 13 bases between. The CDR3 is CASSLGAGGIGNTIYF. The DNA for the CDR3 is TGTGCCAGCAGCTTAGGTGCAGGTGGTATTGGAAACACCATATATTTT.

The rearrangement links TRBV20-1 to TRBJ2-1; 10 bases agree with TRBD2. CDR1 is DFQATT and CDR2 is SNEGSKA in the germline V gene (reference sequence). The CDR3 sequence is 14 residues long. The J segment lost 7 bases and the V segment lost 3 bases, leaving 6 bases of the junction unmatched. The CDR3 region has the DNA TGCAGTGCTAGTCCGGGACTAGCGCGGAATGAGCAGTTCTTC. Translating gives CSASPGLARNEQFF.

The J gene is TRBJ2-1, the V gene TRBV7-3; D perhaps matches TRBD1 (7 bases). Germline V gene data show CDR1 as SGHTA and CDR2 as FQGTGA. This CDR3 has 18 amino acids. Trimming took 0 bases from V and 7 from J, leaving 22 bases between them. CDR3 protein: CASSLTIRQGLTWNEQFF. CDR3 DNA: TGTGCCAGCAGCTTAACAATCCGACAGGGACTGACGTGGAATGAGCAGTTCTTC.

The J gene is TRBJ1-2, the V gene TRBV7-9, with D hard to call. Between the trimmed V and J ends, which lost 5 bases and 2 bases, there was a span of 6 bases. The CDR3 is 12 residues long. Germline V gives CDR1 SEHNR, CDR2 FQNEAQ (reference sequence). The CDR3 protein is CASSPSNYGYTF. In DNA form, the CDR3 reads TGTGCCAGCAGCCCCTCCAACTATGGCTACACCTTC.

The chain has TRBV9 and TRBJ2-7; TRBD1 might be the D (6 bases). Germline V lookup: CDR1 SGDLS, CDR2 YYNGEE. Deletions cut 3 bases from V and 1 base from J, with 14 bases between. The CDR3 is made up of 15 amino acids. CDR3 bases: TGTGCCAGCAGCGCCCACTCGACAGGTTCCTACGAGCAGTACTTC. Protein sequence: CASSAHSTGSYEQYF.

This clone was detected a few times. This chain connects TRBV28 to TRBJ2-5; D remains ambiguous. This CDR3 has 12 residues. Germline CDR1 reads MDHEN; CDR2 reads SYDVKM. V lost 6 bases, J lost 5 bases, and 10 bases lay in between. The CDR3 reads CASRSGWETQYF. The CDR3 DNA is TGTGCCAGCAGATCCGGTTGGGAGACCCAGTACTTC.

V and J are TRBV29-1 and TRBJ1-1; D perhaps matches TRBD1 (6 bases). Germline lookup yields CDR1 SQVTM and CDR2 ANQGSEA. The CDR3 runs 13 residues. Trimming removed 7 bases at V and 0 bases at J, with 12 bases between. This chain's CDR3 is CSAQGQMNTEAFF. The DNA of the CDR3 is TGCAGCGCCCAGGGACAAATGAACACTGAAGCTTTCTTT.

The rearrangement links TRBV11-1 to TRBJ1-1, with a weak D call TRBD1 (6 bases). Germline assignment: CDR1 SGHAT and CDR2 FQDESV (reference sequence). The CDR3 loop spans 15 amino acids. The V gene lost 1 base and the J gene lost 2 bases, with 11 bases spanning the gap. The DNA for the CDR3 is TGTGCCAGCAGCTTAGAACAGGGACGAAACACTGAAGCTTTCTTT. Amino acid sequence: CASSLEQGRNTEAFF.

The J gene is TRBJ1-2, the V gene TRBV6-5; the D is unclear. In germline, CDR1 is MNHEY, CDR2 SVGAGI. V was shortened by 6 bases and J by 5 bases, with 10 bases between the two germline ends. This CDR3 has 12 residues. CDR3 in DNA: TGTGCCAGCAGCGACCGGCGGTATGGCTACACCTTC. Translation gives CASSDRRYGYTF.

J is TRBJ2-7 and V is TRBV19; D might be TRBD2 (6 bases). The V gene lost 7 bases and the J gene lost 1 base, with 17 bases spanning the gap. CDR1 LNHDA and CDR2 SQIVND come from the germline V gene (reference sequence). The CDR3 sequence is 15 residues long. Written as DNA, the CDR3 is TGTGCCAGTAAGGAGGGACCCCAAGGGTCCTACGAGCAGTACTTC. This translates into CASKEGPQGSYEQYF.

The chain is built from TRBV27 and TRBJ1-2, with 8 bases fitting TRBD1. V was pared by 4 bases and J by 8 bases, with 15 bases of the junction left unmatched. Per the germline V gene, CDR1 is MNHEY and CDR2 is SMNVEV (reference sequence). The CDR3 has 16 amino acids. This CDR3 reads CASSWALTGGQRGYTF. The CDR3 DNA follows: TGTGCCAGCAGTTGGGCTCTAACAGGGGGACAAAGAGGCTACACCTTC.

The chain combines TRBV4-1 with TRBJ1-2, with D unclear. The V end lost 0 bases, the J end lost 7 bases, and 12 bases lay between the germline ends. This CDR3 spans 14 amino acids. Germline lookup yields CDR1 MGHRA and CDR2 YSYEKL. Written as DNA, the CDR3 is TGCGCCAGCAGCCAAGAGCCGGGTTCCGGTGGCTACACCTTC. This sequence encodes CASSQEPGSGGYTF.

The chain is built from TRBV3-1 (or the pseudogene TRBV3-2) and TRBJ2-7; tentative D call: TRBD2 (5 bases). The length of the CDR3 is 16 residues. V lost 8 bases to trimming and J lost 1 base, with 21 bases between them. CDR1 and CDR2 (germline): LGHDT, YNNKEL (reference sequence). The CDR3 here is CASATRLSTGSYEQYF. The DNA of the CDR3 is TGTGCCAGCGCCACACGACTATCGACGGGGTCCTACGAGCAGTACTTC.

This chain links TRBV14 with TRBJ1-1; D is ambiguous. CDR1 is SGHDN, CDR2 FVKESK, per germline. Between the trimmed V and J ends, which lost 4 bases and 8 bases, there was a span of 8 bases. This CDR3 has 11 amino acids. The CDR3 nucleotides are TGTGCCAGCAGCCTCGGGAGGGAAGCTTTCTTT. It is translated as CASSLGREAFF.

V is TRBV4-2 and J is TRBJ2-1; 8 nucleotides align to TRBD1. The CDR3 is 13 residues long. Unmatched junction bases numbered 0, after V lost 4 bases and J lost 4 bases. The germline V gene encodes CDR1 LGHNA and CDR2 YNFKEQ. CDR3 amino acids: CASSRTGYNEQFF. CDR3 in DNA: TGTGCCAGCAGCCGGACAGGGTACAATGAGCAGTTCTTC.

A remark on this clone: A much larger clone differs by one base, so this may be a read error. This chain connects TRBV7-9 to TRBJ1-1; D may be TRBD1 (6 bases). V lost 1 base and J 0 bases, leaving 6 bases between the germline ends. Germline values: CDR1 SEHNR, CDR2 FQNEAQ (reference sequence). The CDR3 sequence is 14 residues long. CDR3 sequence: CASSLDRVNTEAFF. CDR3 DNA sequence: TGTGCCAGCAGCTTAGACAGGGTGAACACTGAAGCTTTCTTT.

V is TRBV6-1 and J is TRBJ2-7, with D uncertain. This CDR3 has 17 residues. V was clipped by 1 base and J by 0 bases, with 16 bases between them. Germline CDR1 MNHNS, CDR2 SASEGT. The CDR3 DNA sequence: TGTGCCAGCAGTGAAGTGATACAGATACAGAGCTCCTACGAGCAGTACTTC. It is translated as CASSEVIQIQSSYEQYF.

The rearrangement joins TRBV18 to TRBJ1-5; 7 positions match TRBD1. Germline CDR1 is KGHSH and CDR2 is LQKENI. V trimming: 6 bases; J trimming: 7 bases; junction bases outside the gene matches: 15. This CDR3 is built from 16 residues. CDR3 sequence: CASSPSQQGRRQPQHF. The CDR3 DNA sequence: TGTGCCAGCTCCCCGAGCCAACAGGGGCGCAGGCAGCCCCAGCATTTT.

The CDR3 is CSVEDMDRNYGYTF. The CDR3 bases are TGCAGCGTTGAGGATATGGACAGGAACTATGGCTACACCTTC. The chain joins TRBV29-1 to TRBJ1-2; TRBD1 matches at 7 bases. This CDR3 comprises 14 residues. Trimming removed 3 bases from V and 2 bases from J; junction bases left unmatched: 6. Per germline, CDR1 SQVTM and CDR2 ANQGSEA. Full variable domain (remainder filled in from reference TRBV29-1 and TRBJ1-2): SAVISQKPSRDICQRGTSLTIQCQVDSQVTMMFWYRQQPGQSLTLIATANQGSEATYESGFVIDKFPISRPNLTFSTLTVSNMSPEDSSIYLCSVEDMDRNYGYTFGSGTRLTVV.